This section outlines one T cell receptor beta chain sequence together with its context. Its target is not known. The data stem from a study of cytomegalovirus exposure and HLA in healthy donors. The study's findings and limits: Further analysis was carried out later, and it showed several of the most significant clusters appearing linked to common viral pathogens.

The trim removed 4 bases at V and 0 bases at J, leaving 11 bases unmatched. Germline V lookup: CDR1 LNHDA, CDR2 SQIVND (reference sequence). The CDR3 totals 18 residues. The primer mix had 60 Vbeta and 13 Jbeta primers. Profiled with immunoSEQ multiplex PCR; TCRdb holds only in-frame clones, not every one. This sample yields 100,000 to 140,000 clones, of which about 72% are seen a single time; less than 2.5% belongs to the top ten. The TCR was taken from a man aged 18 to 30 in good health and CMV-seronegative. The rearrangement links TRBV19 to TRBJ1-1, with 10 positions matching TRBD1. The sequencing input was PBMCs. CDR3 in DNA: TGTGCCAGTAGTAAGGGCCCGGGACAGGGGCACATGAACACTGAAGCTTTCTTT. It specifies CASSKGPGQGHMNTEAFF.